This is a list of T cell receptor beta chains from one sample in a study of immune evolution from preneoplasia to lung adenocarcinoma. Some clones are missing from TCRdb's copy, which holds only in-frame ones; the method was immunoSEQ multiplex PCR. Among roughly 4,200 clones listed, around 84% were seen once. The material sequenced was FFPE minimally invasive lung adenocarcinoma tissue. The source is a person between 65 and 80 years old with lung adenocarcinoma. CDR3s include the opening cysteine and the closing phenylalanine or tryptophan. The D gene is left open where the match is weak. Some rows have no size entry. The others give once, few or many, or a class for an expanded clone.

clone size,D gene,J gene,V gene,CDR3 protein,CDR3 DNA
few,.,TRBJ2-5,TRBV5-1,CASSGTRTPGAQYF,TGCGCCAGTTCGGGAACCAGGACCCCTGGGGCCCAGTACTTC
.,TRBD2,TRBJ2-3,TRBV9,CASSAGGDVSYTQYF,TGTGCCAGCAGCGCGGGGGGGGATGTATCGTATACGCAGTATTTT
once,TRBD2,TRBJ2-7,TRBV4-3,CVSSQDRAGGVSYEQYF,TGCGTCAGCAGCCAAGATAGGGCGGGAGGGGTATCCTACGAGCAGTACTTC
.,TRBD2,TRBJ2-1,TRBV5-1,CASSLAGTSYDEQFF,TGCGCCAGCAGCTTGGCCGGGACTAGCTACGATGAGCAGTTCTTC
.,.,TRBJ2-4,TRBV28,CASRNWGAVAKNIQYF,TGTGCCAGCAGGAACTGGGGGGCTGTCGCCAAAAACATTCAGTACTTC
once,TRBD1,TRBJ2-7,TRBV5-1,CASSISGTGGYEQYF,TGCGCCAGCAGCATATCCGGGACAGGGGGCTACGAGCAGTACTTC
.,.,TRBJ2-4,TRBV30,CAWSVRGSSKNIQYF,TGTGCCTGGAGTGTACGGGGTAGCAGCAAAAACATTCAGTACTTC
.,.,TRBJ2-2,TRBV7-6,CASSLELESGELFF,TGTGCCAGCAGCTTAGAATTGGAATCCGGGGAGCTGTTTTTT
.,TRBD2,TRBJ2-7,TRBV30,CAWSGWEGLDEQYF,TGTGCCTGGAGCGGGTGGGAGGGCTTGGACGAGCAGTACTTC
.,.,TRBJ2-5,TRBV7-6,CASSFDSLQETQYF,TGTGCCAGCAGCTTCGACAGCCTCCAAGAGACCCAGTACTTC
.,TRBD2,TRBJ2-1,TRBV6-6,CASKVAGLAWDNEQFF,TGTGCCAGCAAGGTAGCGGGCCTGGCCTGGGACAATGAGCAGTTCTTC
.,TRBD2,TRBJ2-3,TRBV4-2,CASSRLAGGNTDTQYF,TGTGCCAGCAGCCGTTTAGCGGGGGGGAACACAGATACGCAGTATTTT
few,TRBD2,TRBJ2-7,TRBV6-6,CASSYSGAGGGGEQYF,TGTGCCAGCAGTTACTCAGGAGCGGGAGGAGGAGGAGAGCAGTACTTC
.,.,TRBJ2-2,TRBV9,CASSVGLLPTGELFF,TGTGCCAGCAGCGTAGGCTTGCTCCCGACCGGGGAGCTGTTTTTT
.,.,TRBJ2-3,TRBV28,CASSQPDRDTQYF,TGTGCCAGCAGCCAACCGGATAGGGATACGCAGTATTTT
once,.,TRBJ2-3,TRBV5-6,CASSLGAGSRTDTQYF,TGTGCCAGCAGCTTGGGCGCAGGTTCTCGCACAGATACGCAGTATTTT
.,.,TRBJ1-4,TRBV2,CASSSGTINEKLFF,TGTGCCAGCAGTAGCGGGACGATCAATGAAAAACTGTTTTTT
.,TRBD1,TRBJ2-3,TRBV7-2,CASSYRTGSTDTQYF,TGTGCCAGCAGCTACCGGACAGGGAGCACAGATACGCAGTATTTT
.,TRBD1,TRBJ1-2,TRBV7-8,CASSLARDSLYGYTF,TGTGCCAGCAGCTTAGCCCGGGACAGCCTATATGGCTACACCTTC
.,.,TRBJ2-5,TRBV5-1,CASSLGSGEETQYF,TGCGCCAGCAGCTTGGGTTCCGGGGAAGAGACCCAGTACTTC
.,TRBD1,TRBJ1-2,TRBV6-5,CASSYHGQGAGGYTF,TGTGCCAGCAGCTATCACGGACAGGGGGCAGGGGGCTACACCTTC
.,.,TRBJ2-3,TRBV19,CASSIQGKDTDTQYF,TGTGCCAGTAGTATACAGGGAAAGGATACAGATACGCAGTATTTT
.,.,TRBJ2-7,TRBV2,CASSEVDQVSLEQYF,TGTGCCAGCAGTGAAGTTGACCAGGTATCCCTCGAGCAGTACTTC
.,.,TRBJ2-1,TRBV12-5,CASGLWGLDGEQFF,TGTGCTAGTGGTTTGTGGGGGTTGGATGGTGAGCAGTTCTTC
.,TRBD2,TRBJ2-7,TRBV5-4,CASSLDWDGGTYEQYF,TGTGCCAGCAGCTTGGATTGGGACGGGGGGACCTACGAGCAGTACTTC
once,.,TRBJ1-3,TRBV9,CASSPLGAGNTIYF,TGTGCCAGCAGCCCCCTGGGGGCTGGAAACACCATATATTTT
.,.,TRBJ1-1,TRBV30,CAWSVRLGRTEAFF,TGTGCCTGGAGTGTCCGATTAGGAAGGACTGAAGCTTTCTTT
.,.,TRBJ1-6,TRBV6-5,CASTRKPNSPLHF,TGTGCCAGCACCCGGAAGCCAAATTCACCCCTCCACTTT
.,.,TRBJ2-6,TRBV4-1,CASSQAGAGANVLTF,TGCGCCAGCAGCCAAGCTGGGGCTGGGGCCAACGTCCTGACTTTC
.,.,TRBJ1-3,TRBV9,CASSVEASRSNTIYF,TGTGCCAGCAGCGTCGAGGCCTCTCGTTCGAACACCATATATTTT
few,.,TRBJ2-1,TRBV27,CASRKYGGDEQFF,TGTGCCAGCAGGAAGTATGGGGGCGATGAGCAGTTCTTC
.,.,TRBJ2-2,TRBV16,CASSLRIGTGELFF,TGTGCCAGCAGCCTAAGGATTGGCACCGGGGAGCTGTTTTTT
.,.,TRBJ2-7,TRBV28,CASRAGAYEQYF,TGTGCCAGCAGGGCAGGGGCCTACGAGCAGTACTTC
few,.,TRBJ1-4,TRBV30,CAWRGGEKLFF,TGTGCCTGGAGGGGTGGAGAAAAACTGTTTTTT
.,.,TRBJ1-5,TRBV15,CATSRVSGFLPPPQHF,TGTGCCACCAGCAGAGTATCCGGGTTCCTACCCCCACCCCAGCATTTT
.,TRBD1,TRBJ1-1,TRBV18,CASSPGMGRGLGNTEAFF,TGTGCCAGCTCACCAGGGATGGGCAGGGGGCTTGGTAACACTGAAGCTTTCTTT
.,TRBD2,TRBJ2-1,TRBV9,CASSLGGRAGYNEQFF,TGTGCCAGCAGCTTGGGGGGGAGGGCCGGGTACAATGAGCAGTTCTTC